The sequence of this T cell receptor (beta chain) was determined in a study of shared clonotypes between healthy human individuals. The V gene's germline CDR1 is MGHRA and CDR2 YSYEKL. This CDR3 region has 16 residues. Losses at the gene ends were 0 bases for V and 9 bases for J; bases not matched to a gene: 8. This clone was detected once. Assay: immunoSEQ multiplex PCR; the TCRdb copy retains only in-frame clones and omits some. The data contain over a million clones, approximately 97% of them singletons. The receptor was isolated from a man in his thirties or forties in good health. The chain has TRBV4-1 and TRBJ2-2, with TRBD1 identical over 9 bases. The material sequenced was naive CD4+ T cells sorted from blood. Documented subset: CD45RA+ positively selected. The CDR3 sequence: CASSQDGNRGQRELFF. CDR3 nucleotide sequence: TGCGCCAGCAGCCAAGATGGGAACAGGGGGCAAAGGGAGCTGTTTTTT.